Below, one TCR beta chain is given with its context. Its antigen is unknown. This record belongs to a study of Graves' ophthalmopathy and Graves' hyperthyroidism. Study conclusions and caveats: In blood appeared most of the expanded thyroid clonotypes whose frequency exceeded 0.001. Discriminating ophthalmopathy from stable hyperthyroidism, a 13-signature model attained a sensitivity of 85% to 90% and a specificity of around 83%.

The authors enrolled newly diagnosed hyperthyroidism patients aged 18 to 65 with under 2 months' duration. Researchers turned away patients with other autoimmune diseases, uncontrolled infections, pregnancy or lactation. TCR beta CDR3 regions were amplified from RNA transcripts. Investigators did first-round RT-PCR with HTBI primers, then second-round multiplex PCR. MiXCR was run by TCRdb on the multiplex PCR reads, yielding one entry per CDR3 protein. The table shows about 1.1 million distinct CDR3 sequences, with about 36% occurring only once. CDR1 and CDR2 (germline): DFQATT, SNEGSKA (reference sequence). Unmatched junction bases numbered 7, after V lost 7 bases and J lost 4 bases. There are 14 residues in the CDR3.

V gene TRBV20-1 combines with J gene TRBJ1-6; TRBD1 agrees at 7 bases. Sample: peripheral blood or thyroid tissue (not recorded which). The clonotype was recovered from an adult man with Graves' hyperthyroidism. CDR3 amino acids: CSGAQTGYNSPLHF. The CDR3 region has the DNA TGCAGTGGGGCCCAGACAGGGTATAATTCACCCCTCCACTTT.